The TCR beta chain under discussion was sequenced for a study of T cell responses to AZD1222 COVID-19 vaccine. Overall study findings and caveats: Among the donors, most were white British and more were female, and clonal diversity was possibly underestimated.

TCRdb keeps only in-frame clones here, not all; method: immunoSEQ multiplex PCR. In the table there are about 150,000 clones, about nine tenths of which are singletons. This clone was seen a handful of times. What it recognizes is unknown. CDR1 is SGHVS, CDR2 FNYEAQ, per germline. The CDR3 is 16 amino acids. V was cut by 2 bases and J by 0 bases, with 11 bases left in between. Sample: peripheral blood, taken on day 0 of AZD1222 vaccination. The origin of this receptor is an adult in good health. The V gene is TRBV7-6, the J gene TRBJ2-1; D is unclear. In DNA, the CDR3 is TGTGCCAGCAGCTTAAATCCGTTTAGCTCCTACAATGAGCAGTTCTTC. It specifies CASSLNPFSSYNEQFF.